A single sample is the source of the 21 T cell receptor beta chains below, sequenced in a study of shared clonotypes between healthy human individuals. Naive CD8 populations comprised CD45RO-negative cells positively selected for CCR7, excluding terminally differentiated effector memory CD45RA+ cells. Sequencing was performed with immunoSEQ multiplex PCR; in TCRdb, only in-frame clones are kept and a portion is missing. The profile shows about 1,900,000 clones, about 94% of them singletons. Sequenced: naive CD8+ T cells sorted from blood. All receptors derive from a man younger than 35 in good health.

The CDR3 nucleotides read TGTGCCAGCAGCGCCGGCGTGGCTGAAGCTTTCTTT. It codes for CASSAGVAEAFF. The rearrangement joins TRBV13 to TRBJ1-1; D is unclear. Looked up from germline, CDR1 is PRHDT and CDR2 is FYEKMQ (reference sequence). The CDR3 runs 12 residues. V was trimmed by 5 bases and J by 6 bases, leaving 10 bases between them.

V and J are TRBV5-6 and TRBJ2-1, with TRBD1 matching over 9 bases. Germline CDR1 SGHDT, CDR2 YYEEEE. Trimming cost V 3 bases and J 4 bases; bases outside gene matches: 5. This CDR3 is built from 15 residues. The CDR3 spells CASSWGQGTYNEQFF. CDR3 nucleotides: TGTGCCAGCAGCTGGGGACAGGGCACATACAATGAGCAGTTCTTC. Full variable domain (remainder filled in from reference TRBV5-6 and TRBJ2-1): DAGVTQSPTHLIKTRGQQVTLRCSPKSGHDTVSWYQQALGQGPQFIFQYYEEEERQRGNFPDRFSGHQFPNYSSELNVNALLLGDSALYLCASSWGQGTYNEQFFGPGTRLTVL.

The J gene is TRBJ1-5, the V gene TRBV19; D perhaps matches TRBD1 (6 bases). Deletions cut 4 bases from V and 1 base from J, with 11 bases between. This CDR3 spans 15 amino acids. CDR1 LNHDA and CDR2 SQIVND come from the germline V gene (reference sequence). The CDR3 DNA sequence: TGTGCCAGTAGTAACCAGGGGACGAGCAATCAGCCCCAGCATTTT. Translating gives CASSNQGTSNQPQHF.

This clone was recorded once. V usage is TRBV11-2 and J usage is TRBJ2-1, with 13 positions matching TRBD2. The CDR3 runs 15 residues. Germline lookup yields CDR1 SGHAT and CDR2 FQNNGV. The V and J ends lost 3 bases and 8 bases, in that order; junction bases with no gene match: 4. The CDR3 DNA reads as TGTGCCAGCAGCTTCGGACTAGCGGGAGTCTATGAGCAGTTCTTC. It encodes CASSFGLAGVYEQFF.

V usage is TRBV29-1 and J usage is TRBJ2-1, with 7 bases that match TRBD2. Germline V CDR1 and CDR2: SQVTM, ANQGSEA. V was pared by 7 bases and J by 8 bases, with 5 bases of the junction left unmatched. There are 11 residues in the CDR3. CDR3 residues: CSGVGGDEQFF. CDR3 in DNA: TGCAGCGGAGTGGGAGGGGATGAGCAGTTCTTC.

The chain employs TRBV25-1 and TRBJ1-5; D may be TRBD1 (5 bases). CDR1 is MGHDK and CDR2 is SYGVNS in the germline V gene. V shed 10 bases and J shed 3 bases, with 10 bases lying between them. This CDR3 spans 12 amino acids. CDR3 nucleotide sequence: TGTGCCACCTGGGGGGACAATCAGCCCCAGCATTTT. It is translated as CATWGDNQPQHF.

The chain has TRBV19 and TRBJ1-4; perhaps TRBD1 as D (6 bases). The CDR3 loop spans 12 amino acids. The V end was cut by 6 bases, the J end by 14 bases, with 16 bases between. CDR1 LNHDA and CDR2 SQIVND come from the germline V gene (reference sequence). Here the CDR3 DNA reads TGTGCCAGTAGCAGCCCGGGACAAGGGCTGTTTTTT. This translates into CASSSPGQGLFF.

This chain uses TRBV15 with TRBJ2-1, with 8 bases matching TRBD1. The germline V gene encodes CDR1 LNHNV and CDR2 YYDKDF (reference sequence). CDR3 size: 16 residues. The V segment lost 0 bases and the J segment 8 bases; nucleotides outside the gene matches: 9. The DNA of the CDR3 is TGTGCCACCAGCAGAGATCTGCAGGGGGCCCCGGATGAGCAGTTCTTC. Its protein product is CATSRDLQGAPDEQFF.

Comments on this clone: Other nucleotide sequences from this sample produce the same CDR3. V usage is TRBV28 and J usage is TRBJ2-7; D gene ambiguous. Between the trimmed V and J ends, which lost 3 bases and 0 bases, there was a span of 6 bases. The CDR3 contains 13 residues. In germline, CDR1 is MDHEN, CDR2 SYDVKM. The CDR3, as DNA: TGTGCCAGCAGTTTCGGAATCTCCTACGAGCAGTACTTC. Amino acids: CASSFGISYEQYF.

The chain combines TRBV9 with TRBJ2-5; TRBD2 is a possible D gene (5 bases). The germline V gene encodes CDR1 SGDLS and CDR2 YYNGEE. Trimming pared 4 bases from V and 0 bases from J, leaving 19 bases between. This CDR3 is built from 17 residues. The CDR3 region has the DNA TGTGCCAGCAGCCCTCCCGCGCCACTAGTTTACCAAGAGACCCAGTACTTC. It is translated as CASSPPAPLVYQETQYF.

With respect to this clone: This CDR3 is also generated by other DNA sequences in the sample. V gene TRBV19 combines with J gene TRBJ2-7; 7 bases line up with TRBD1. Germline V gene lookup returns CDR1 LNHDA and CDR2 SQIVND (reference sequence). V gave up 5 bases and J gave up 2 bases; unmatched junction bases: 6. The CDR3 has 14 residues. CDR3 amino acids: CASSGRDSTYEQYF. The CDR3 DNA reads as TGTGCCAGTAGTGGACGGGACAGTACCTACGAGCAGTACTTC.

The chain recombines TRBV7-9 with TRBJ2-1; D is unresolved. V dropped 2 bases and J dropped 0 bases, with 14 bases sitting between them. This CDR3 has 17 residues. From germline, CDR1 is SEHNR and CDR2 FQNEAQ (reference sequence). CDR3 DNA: TGTGCCAGCAGCTTATGGGCCAGCATAAACTCCTACAATGAGCAGTTCTTC. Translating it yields CASSLWASINSYNEQFF.

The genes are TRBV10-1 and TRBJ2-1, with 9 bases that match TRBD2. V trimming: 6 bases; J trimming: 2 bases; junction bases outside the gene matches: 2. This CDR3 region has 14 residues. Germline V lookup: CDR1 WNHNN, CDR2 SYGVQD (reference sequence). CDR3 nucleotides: TGCGCCAGCAGCGGGACTAGCCCCTACAATGAGCAGTTCTTC. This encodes CASSGTSPYNEQFF.

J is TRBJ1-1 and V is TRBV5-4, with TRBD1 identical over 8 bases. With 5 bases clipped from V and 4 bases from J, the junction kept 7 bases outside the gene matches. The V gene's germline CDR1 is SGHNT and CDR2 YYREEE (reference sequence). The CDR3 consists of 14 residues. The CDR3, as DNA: TGTGCCAGCAGGGCAGGGGGCGACGGCACTGAAGCTTTCTTT. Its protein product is CASRAGGDGTEAFF.

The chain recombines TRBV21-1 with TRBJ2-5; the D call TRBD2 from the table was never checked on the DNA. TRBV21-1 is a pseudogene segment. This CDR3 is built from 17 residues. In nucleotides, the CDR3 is TGTGCCAGCAGCAAAGAGGAGAGGATAAAGACCGGCGAGACCCAGTACTTC. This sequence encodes CASSKEERIKTGETQYF.

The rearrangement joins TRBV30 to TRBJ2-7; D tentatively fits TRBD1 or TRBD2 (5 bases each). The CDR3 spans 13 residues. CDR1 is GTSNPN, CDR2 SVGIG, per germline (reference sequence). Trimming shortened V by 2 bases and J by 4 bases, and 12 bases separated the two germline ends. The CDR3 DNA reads TGTGCCTGGAGTTTTGGGACGCCGTACGAGCAGTACTTC. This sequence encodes CAWSFGTPYEQYF. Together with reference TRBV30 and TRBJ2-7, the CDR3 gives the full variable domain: SQTIHQWPATLVQPVGSPLSLECTVEGTSNPNLYWYRQAAGRGLQLLFYSVGIGQISSEVPQNLSASRPQDRQFILSSKKLLLSDSGFYLCAWSFGTPYEQYFGPGTRLTVT.

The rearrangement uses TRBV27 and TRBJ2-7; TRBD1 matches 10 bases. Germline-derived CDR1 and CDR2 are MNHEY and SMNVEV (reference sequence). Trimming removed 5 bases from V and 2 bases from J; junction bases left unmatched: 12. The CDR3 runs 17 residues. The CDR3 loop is CASSHQPGQGRAYEQYF. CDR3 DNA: TGTGCCAGCAGTCATCAACCGGGACAGGGGAGGGCCTACGAGCAGTACTTC.

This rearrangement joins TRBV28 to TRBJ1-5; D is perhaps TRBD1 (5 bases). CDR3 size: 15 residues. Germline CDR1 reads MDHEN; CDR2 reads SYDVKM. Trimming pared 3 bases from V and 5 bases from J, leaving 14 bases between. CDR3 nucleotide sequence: TGTGCCAGCAGTTTTAGGGGCCCTGGGGATCAGCCCCAGCATTTT. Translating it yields CASSFRGPGDQPQHF.

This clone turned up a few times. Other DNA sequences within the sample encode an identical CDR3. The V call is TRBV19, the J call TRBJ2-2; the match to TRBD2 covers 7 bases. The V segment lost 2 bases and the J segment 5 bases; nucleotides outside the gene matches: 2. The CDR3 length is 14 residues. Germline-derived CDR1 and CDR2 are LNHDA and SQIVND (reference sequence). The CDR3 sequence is CASSISGGTGELFF. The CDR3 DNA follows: TGTGCCAGTAGTATATCCGGGGGGACCGGGGAGCTGTTTTTT.

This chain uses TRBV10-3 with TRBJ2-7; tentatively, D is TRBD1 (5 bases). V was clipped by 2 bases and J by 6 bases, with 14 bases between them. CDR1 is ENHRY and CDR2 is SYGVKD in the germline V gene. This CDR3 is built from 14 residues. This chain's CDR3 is CAISEELRGGEQYF. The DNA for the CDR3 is TGTGCCATCAGTGAGGAATTAAGGGGCGGCGAGCAGTACTTC.

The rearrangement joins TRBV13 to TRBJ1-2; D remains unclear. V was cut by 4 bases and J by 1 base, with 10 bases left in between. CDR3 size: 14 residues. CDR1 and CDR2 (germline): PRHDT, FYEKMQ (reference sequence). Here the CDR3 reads CASSSTDVNYGYTF. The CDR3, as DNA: TGTGCCAGCAGCTCCACAGATGTTAACTATGGCTACACCTTC.